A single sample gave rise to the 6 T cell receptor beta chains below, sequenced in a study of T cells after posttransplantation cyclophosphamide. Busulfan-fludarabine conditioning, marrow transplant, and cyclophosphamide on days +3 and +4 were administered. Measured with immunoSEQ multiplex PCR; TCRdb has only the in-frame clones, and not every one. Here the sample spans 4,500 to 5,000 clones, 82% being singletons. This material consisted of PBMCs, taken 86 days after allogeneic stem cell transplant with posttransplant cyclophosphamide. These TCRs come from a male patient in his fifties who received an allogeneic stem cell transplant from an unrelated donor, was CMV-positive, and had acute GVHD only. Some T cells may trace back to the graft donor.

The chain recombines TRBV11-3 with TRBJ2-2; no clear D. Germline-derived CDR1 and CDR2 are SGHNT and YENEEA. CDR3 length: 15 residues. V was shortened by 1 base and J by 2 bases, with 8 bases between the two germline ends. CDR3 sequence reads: CASSLGPFNTGELFF. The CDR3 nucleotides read TGTGCCAGCAGCTTAGGGCCCTTTAACACCGGGGAGCTGTTTTTT.

The CDR3 here is CASSLTRKGKLDSNQPQHF. The CDR3 nucleotides are TGTGCCAGTAGTCTGACTAGGAAGGGGAAGTTAGATAGCAATCAGCCCCAGCATTTT. This sequence joins TRBV19 and TRBJ1-5; a weak D match, TRBD1 (5 bases). The CDR3 runs 19 residues. From germline, CDR1 is LNHDA and CDR2 SQIVND (reference sequence). Trimming took off 5 bases at V and 0 bases at J, with 23 bases between the two ends.

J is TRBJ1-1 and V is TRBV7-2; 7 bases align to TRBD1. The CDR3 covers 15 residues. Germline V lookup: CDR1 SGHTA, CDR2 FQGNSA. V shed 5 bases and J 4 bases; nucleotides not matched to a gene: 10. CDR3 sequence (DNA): TGTGCCAGCAGCATACAGGGGCCCGGGGGCACTGAAGCTTTCTTT. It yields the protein CASSIQGPGGTEAFF.

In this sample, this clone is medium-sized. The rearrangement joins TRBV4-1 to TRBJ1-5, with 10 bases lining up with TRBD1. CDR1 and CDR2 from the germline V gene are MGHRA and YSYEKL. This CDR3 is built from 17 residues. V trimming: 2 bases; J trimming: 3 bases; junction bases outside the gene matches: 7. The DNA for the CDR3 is TGCGCCAGCAGCCAACCACCGGGACAGGGGTACAATCAGCCCCAGCATTTT. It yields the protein CASSQPPGQGYNQPQHF.

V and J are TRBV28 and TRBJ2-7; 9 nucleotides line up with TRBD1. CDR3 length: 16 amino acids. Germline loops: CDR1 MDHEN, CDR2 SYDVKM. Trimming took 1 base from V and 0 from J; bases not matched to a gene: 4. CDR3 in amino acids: CASSLYGTGNSYEQYF. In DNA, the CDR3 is TGTGCCAGCAGTTTATATGGGACAGGGAACTCCTACGAGCAGTACTTC.

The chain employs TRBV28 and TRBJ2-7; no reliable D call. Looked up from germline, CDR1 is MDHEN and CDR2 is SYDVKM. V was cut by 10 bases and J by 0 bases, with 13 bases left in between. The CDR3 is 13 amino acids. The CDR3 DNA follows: TGTGCCACCCTCGACTCGTTCTCCTACGAGCAGTACTTC. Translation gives CATLDSFSYEQYF. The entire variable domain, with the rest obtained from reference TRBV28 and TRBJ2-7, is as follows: DVKVTQSSRYLVKRTGEKVFLECVQDMDHENMFWYRQDPGLGLRLIYFSYDVKMKEKGDIPEGYSVSREKKERFSLILESASTNQTSMYLCATLDSFSYEQYFGPGTRLTVT.